The present T cell receptor (beta chain) was sequenced within a study of blood T cell repertoires in COVID-19. Study-level background: Both acute and convalescent COVID-19 samples were obtained from the United States, Italy and Spain. The cDNA or gDNA used as material had been derived from T cells, B-cell-depleted T cells, or PBMCs.

Methods used by the authors: Scientists estimated how many nucleated cells there were by amplifying reference gene primers. Sequencing used immunoSEQ multiplex PCR; TCRdb keeps in-frame clones, though not all of them. The V and J calls and clone size are taken from that table; D and trimming were inferred from the DNA. The data show roughly 290,000 clones, around 87% seen once. Per germline, CDR1 MNHEY and CDR2 SVGEGT. The CDR3 sequence is 13 residues long. V lost 4 bases, J lost 9 bases, and 13 bases lay in between. This TCR was recovered from a woman in her forties or fifties who had recovered from COVID-19. Sequenced input: peripheral blood. The chain employs TRBV6-2 or TRBV6-3 and TRBJ2-1; D gene ambiguous. This chain's CDR3 is CASSSLVLSEQFF. The CDR3 DNA reads TGTGCCAGCAGTTCTCTAGTCCTTAGTGAGCAGTTCTTC.